Listed below are T cell receptor beta chains from one sample, sequenced in a study of blood T cell repertoires in COVID-19. The data were produced by immunoSEQ multiplex PCR, yet TCRdb's version contains in-frame clones alone and is incomplete. In the table there are some 130,000 clones, about 86% of which are singletons. The sample comprised PBMCs or T cells enriched from blood (not recorded which). These receptors all come from a man aged 35 to 55 with acute COVID-19. Both conserved end residues are part of each CDR3. The order of the fields is CDR3 length, clone size, V gene, D gene, J gene, CDR3 DNA, CDR3 protein. A D gene is named only where the DNA matches it firmly. Size tells how often a clone was seen (once, few, many) or the class of an expanded clone, and some rows leave it out.

len: 14; abundance: once; v_gene: TRBV27; d_gene: TRBD2; j_gene: TRBJ2-3; CDR3nt: TGTGCCAGCAGTTTACAACTAGCGGGAGATACGCAGTATTTT; CDR3aa: CASSLQLAGDTQYF
len: 18; abundance: .; v_gene: TRBV11-3; d_gene: TRBD2; j_gene: TRBJ2-2; CDR3nt: TGTGCCAGCAGCTTAGGGCTAGCGGGGGGCTTGAACACCGGGGAGCTGTTTTTT; CDR3aa: CASSLGLAGGLNTGELFF
len: 14; abundance: .; v_gene: TRBV3-1/TRBV3-2; d_gene: TRBD2; j_gene: TRBJ2-5; CDR3nt: TGTGCCAGCAGCCTAGGACTAGCGGGGGTGCAGGAGTACTTC; CDR3aa: CASSLGLAGVQEYF
len: 11; abundance: .; v_gene: TRBV30; d_gene: .; j_gene: TRBJ1-2; CDR3nt: TGTGCCTGGGGCCTGGGGAGTGGCTACACCTTC; CDR3aa: CAWGLGSGYTF
len: 19; abundance: .; v_gene: TRBV18; d_gene: TRBD2; j_gene: TRBJ2-7; CDR3nt: TGTGCCAGCTCACCCTCGAGGGGACTAGCGGGAGGGACCTTCTACGAGCAGTACTTC; CDR3aa: CASSPSRGLAGGTFYEQYF
len: 15; abundance: .; v_gene: TRBV19; d_gene: .; j_gene: TRBJ1-5; CDR3nt: TGTGCCAGTAGTGTCCAGGGGCAAGGCAATCAGCCCCAGCATTTT; CDR3aa: CASSVQGQGNQPQHF
len: 16; abundance: .; v_gene: TRBV24-1; d_gene: .; j_gene: TRBJ1-4; CDR3nt: TGTGCCACCAGTGATCCCGACAGGTCAACTAATGAAAAACTGTTTTTT; CDR3aa: CATSDPDRSTNEKLFF
len: 14; abundance: .; v_gene: TRBV3-1/TRBV3-2; d_gene: .; j_gene: TRBJ2-4; CDR3nt: TGTGCCAGCAGCCCGCCGGACTCCAAAAACATTCAGTACTTC; CDR3aa: CASSPPDSKNIQYF
len: 17; abundance: .; v_gene: TRBV7-9; d_gene: .; j_gene: TRBJ1-6; CDR3nt: TGTGCCAGCAGCTTGGGAATCTTGGGACGGGGGGATTCACCCCTCCACTTT; CDR3aa: CASSLGILGRGDSPLHF
len: 16; abundance: .; v_gene: TRBV18; d_gene: TRBD2; j_gene: TRBJ2-1; CDR3nt: TGTGCCAGCTCACCATCCGAACTAGCGGTTTACAATGAGCAGTTCTTC; CDR3aa: CASSPSELAVYNEQFF
len: 16; abundance: few; v_gene: TRBV2; d_gene: TRBD1; j_gene: TRBJ1-5; CDR3nt: TGTGCCAGCAGGGAGGGGACAGGGAGAAGCAATCAGCCCCAGCATTTT; CDR3aa: CASREGTGRSNQPQHF
len: 17; abundance: few; v_gene: TRBV9; d_gene: .; j_gene: TRBJ2-2; CDR3nt: TGTGCCAGCAGCGTAAAAGGGGCTGGATTGAACACCGGGGAGCTGTTTTTT; CDR3aa: CASSVKGAGLNTGELFF
len: 15; abundance: once; v_gene: TRBV6-5; d_gene: .; j_gene: TRBJ2-5; CDR3nt: TGTGCCAGCAGCTACGGCCCAGGGGTAGGAGAGACCCAGTACTTC; CDR3aa: CASSYGPGVGETQYF
len: 16; abundance: .; v_gene: TRBV19; d_gene: .; j_gene: TRBJ2-7; CDR3nt: TGTGCCAGTAGTATAGTAAGCGGCCCGCCCCCCTACGAGCAGTACTTC; CDR3aa: CASSIVSGPPPYEQYF
len: 14; abundance: once; v_gene: TRBV19; d_gene: .; j_gene: TRBJ2-1; CDR3nt: TGTGCCTCCAGTTGGTCGGGTTCCTACAATGAGCAGTTCTTC; CDR3aa: CASSWSGSYNEQFF
len: 21; abundance: .; v_gene: TRBV9; d_gene: TRBD1; j_gene: TRBJ1-4; CDR3nt: TGTGCCAGCAGCGTAGTAACTCCCGCACGACAGGGTGTAAGTCCACATGAAAAACTGTTTTTT; CDR3aa: CASSVVTPARQGVSPHEKLFF
len: 17; abundance: .; v_gene: TRBV11-2; d_gene: TRBD1; j_gene: TRBJ1-6; CDR3nt: TGTGCCAGCAGCTCTTTCGGGACAGGAGTCTATAATTCACCCCTCCACTTT; CDR3aa: CASSSFGTGVYNSPLHF
len: 13; abundance: .; v_gene: TRBV24-1; d_gene: TRBD1; j_gene: TRBJ1-2; CDR3nt: TGTGCCACCAGTGACCTACAGGGGGAGGGCTACACCTTC; CDR3aa: CATSDLQGEGYTF
len: 15; abundance: few; v_gene: TRBV6-5; d_gene: TRBD1; j_gene: TRBJ2-5; CDR3nt: TGTGCCAGCAGTTACTCGGGAGACAGGGGAGAGACCCAGTACTTC; CDR3aa: CASSYSGDRGETQYF